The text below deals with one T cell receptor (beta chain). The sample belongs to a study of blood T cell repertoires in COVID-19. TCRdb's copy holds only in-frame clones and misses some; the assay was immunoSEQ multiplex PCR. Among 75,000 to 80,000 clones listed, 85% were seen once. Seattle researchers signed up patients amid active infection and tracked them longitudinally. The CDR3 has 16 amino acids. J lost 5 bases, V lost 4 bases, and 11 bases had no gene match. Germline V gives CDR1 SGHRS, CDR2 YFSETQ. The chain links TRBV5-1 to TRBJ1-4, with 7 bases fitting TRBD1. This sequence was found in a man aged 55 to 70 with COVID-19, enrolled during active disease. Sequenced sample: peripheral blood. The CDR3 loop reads CASSPGQAEPNEKLFF. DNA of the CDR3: TGCGCCAGCAGCCCAGGACAGGCCGAGCCAAATGAAAAACTGTTTTTT.